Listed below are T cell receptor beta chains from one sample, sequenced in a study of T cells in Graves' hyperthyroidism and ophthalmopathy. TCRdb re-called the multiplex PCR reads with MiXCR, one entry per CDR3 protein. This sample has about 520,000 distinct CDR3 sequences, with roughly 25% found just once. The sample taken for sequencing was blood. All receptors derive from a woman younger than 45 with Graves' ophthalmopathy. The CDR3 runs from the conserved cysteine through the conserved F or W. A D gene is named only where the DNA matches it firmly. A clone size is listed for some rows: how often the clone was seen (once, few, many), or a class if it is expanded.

TGTGCCAGCAGTTTAACCACGCTGTGGACTAGCGGGGGGCCGACCTACGAGCAGTACTTC CASSLTTLWTSGGPTYEQYF many TRBV12-3/TRBV12-4 TRBD2 TRBJ2-7
TGTGCCAGCAGCTTAGTGCCGGGCGCGGTGGTAGAGACCCAGTACTTC CASSLVPGAVVETQYF few TRBV11-2 . TRBJ2-5
TGTGCCAGCAGTAGCGAACAGGGGGCCGAAACTGAAGCTTTCTTT CASSSEQGAETEAFF many TRBV6-1 TRBD1 TRBJ1-1
TGCGCCAGCAGCCAAGCGGCAGGGGCTAGTGGGGCCAACGTCCTGACTTTC CASSQAAGASGANVLTF many TRBV4-1 . TRBJ2-6
TGTGCCACCTTAGACGTCTATAGCAATCAGCCCCAGCATTTT CATLDVYSNQPQHF many TRBV6-5 . TRBJ1-5
TGTGCCAGCAGTTTAAGACAGGGGGCAGAAGGCTACACCTTC CASSLRQGAEGYTF many TRBV12-3/TRBV12-4 TRBD1 TRBJ1-2
TGTGCCAGCAGTCCTAGGGACAGGGGGCTTTGGAACACTGAAGCTTTCTTT CASSPRDRGLWNTEAFF . TRBV28 TRBD1 TRBJ1-1
TGTGCCAGCAGTTTATCGATCAGGGGAGAGCAGTACTTC CASSLSIRGEQYF few TRBV27 . TRBJ2-7
TGTGCCAGCAGTGAACAGCAGGTGTTCACTGAAGCTTTCTTT CASSEQQVFTEAFF many TRBV6-1 . TRBJ1-1
TGTGCCAGCAGTCCAACGACAGGGGGCTACGAGCAGTACTTC CASSPTTGGYEQYF . TRBV2 TRBD1 TRBJ2-7
TGCAGTGCTAGAGTCTGGCAGTTTGGGAACTATGGCTACACCTTC CSARVWQFGNYGYTF many TRBV20-1 . TRBJ1-2
TGTGCCAGCAGGTTAGATTTGAACACTGAAGCTTTCTTT CASRLDLNTEAFF many TRBV6-5 . TRBJ1-1
TGTGCCAGCAGCTTAGATCTGGGCTGGGTCACTGAAGCTTTCTTT CASSLDLGWVTEAFF few TRBV11-3 . TRBJ1-1
TGTGCCAGCAGTTACTCTAAGGACAACGGAGGAAACTATGGCTACACCTTC CASSYSKDNGGNYGYTF . TRBV6-5 . TRBJ1-2
TGTGCCAGCAGTTCCCCGGGACAGGGGCTCTCCTACGAGCAGTACTTC CASSSPGQGLSYEQYF . TRBV28 TRBD1 TRBJ2-7
TGTGCCAGCAGTGCCCTGCGGGCTGCAACCTACGAGCAGTACTTC CASSALRAATYEQYF many TRBV6-1 . TRBJ2-7
TGTGCCAGCACCCACCCCAGGGAGGGATTCCAAGAGACCCAGTACTTC CASTHPREGFQETQYF many TRBV7-3 TRBD2 TRBJ2-5
TGTGCCAGCAGTGAGACTAAACACACTGAAGCTTTCTTT CASSETKHTEAFF . TRBV6-9 . TRBJ1-1
TGTGCCAGCAGAACAGGGGGAAGGGGTGGCTACACCTTC CASRTGGRGGYTF . TRBV27 TRBD1 TRBJ1-2
TGTGCCGGGTCCGGGACTACCTACGAGCAGTACTTC CAGSGTTYEQYF many TRBV2 TRBD2 TRBJ2-7
TGTGCCGGACATCGAGGGGATGGCTACACCTTC CAGHRGDGYTF . TRBV6-2/TRBV6-3 . TRBJ1-2
TGCAGTGTCGAGAGAGACGGGCCTTTCTACGAGCAGTACTTC CSVERDGPFYEQYF many TRBV20-1 . TRBJ2-7
TGTGCCAGCAGTCCAAGACTTTTCAACACTGAAGCTTTCTTT CASSPRLFNTEAFF many TRBV28 . TRBJ1-1
TGCGCCAGCAGCGCCTGGACAGGGGCCACCGGGGAGCTGTTTTTT CASSAWTGATGELFF few TRBV5-1 TRBD1 TRBJ2-2